The sequence of this T cell receptor (beta chain) was determined in a study of CD4+ T cells in melanoma. The protocol was immunoSEQ multiplex PCR, while the TCRdb copy is restricted to in-frame clones and leaves out a portion. The sample lists approximately 110,000 clones; approximately 90% were seen once. Germline V lookup: CDR1 ENHRY, CDR2 SYGVKD. Trimming removed 10 bases from V and 5 bases from J, with 24 bases in between. There are 15 residues in the CDR3. This clonotype was sampled from a human donor with melanoma. The sample was peripheral blood. V usage is TRBV10-3 and J usage is TRBJ2-7; D could derive from TRBD1 or TRBD2 (5 bases each). CDR3 sequence: CATNSGTLKNNEQYF. The CDR3 DNA reads as TGTGCCACAAACTCCGGGACCCTAAAAAACAACGAGCAGTACTTC.